The source of this T cell receptor beta chain is a study of blood T cell repertoires in COVID-19. Sequencing used immunoSEQ multiplex PCR; TCRdb keeps in-frame clones, though not all of them. The sample holds fewer than 300,000 clones, 88% seen once. Per the germline V gene, CDR1 is SGHTA and CDR2 is FQGNSA. This CDR3 has 15 amino acids. With 5 bases clipped from V and 1 base from J, the junction kept 6 bases outside the gene matches. This clonotype was obtained from a woman aged 40 to 50 who had recovered from COVID-19. The chain couples TRBV7-2 to TRBJ2-7; 9 nucleotides match TRBD2. The specimen was peripheral blood. The CDR3 is CASSLSSGSSYEQYF. The CDR3 bases are TGTGCCAGCAGCCTAAGTAGCGGGAGTTCCTACGAGCAGTACTTC.